Listed below are T cell receptor beta chains from one sample, sequenced in a study of CD8 T cells in Susac syndrome. Each CDR3 protein is one row after TCRdb ran MiXCR on the immunoSEQ multiplex PCR reads. This table has around 150,000 distinct CDR3 sequences, around 95% appearing once. The sequencing input was CD8+ T cells from PBMCs. These receptors were obtained from a human donor with Susac syndrome. Both conserved end residues are part of each CDR3. D genes are given only for firm matches. Clone sizes are given selectively: once, few, many, or a class where the clone is expanded.

CDR3nt,CDR3aa,abundance,d_gene,v_gene,j_gene,len
TGCAGCGTTGAAGAAGGGGTTAGCGGGAGCTACGAGCAGTACTTC,CSVEEGVSGSYEQYF,.,TRBD2,TRBV29-1,TRBJ2-7,15
TGTGCCAGCAGTTTCCCTCCGGGACTAGCGGGAGAGCAGTTCTTC,CASSFPPGLAGEQFF,once,TRBD2,TRBV6-5,TRBJ2-1,15
TGTGCCAGCAGCCAATTCCCCCAAGGGGTGCAAGATACGCAGTATTTT,CASSQFPQGVQDTQYF,.,.,TRBV3-1,TRBJ2-3,16
TGTGCCAGCACTACCGGGAGAGGGGGCAATCAGCCCCAGCATTTT,CASTTGRGGNQPQHF,.,.,TRBV2,TRBJ1-5,15
TGTGCCAGCAGCGGGACAGGGGGCACCGGGGAGCTGTTTTTT,CASSGTGGTGELFF,once,TRBD1,TRBV9,TRBJ2-2,14
TGTGCCAGCAGCCGACAGGGTCTGAAGACCCAGTACTTC,CASSRQGLKTQYF,.,TRBD1,TRBV14,TRBJ2-5,13
TGTGCGCTCGCGGGAGGGGGCACAGATACGCAGTATTTT,CALAGGGTDTQYF,.,TRBD2,TRBV7-8,TRBJ2-3,13
TGTGCCAGCAGCCCCCGACAGGCAGCCTACGAGCAGTACTTC,CASSPRQAAYEQYF,.,.,TRBV11-3,TRBJ2-7,14
TGTGCCAGCAGAGTCGCAGGGGGAGAGACCCAGTACTTC,CASRVAGGETQYF,once,TRBD1,TRBV28,TRBJ2-5,13
TGTGCCTGGAGTCAGTCATACGAGCAGTACTTC,CAWSQSYEQYF,.,.,TRBV30,TRBJ2-7,11
TGTGCCAGCAGCCCCGGACACAATGAGCAGTTCTTC,CASSPGHNEQFF,.,.,TRBV7-9,TRBJ2-1,12
TGTGCCAGCAGCCAAGATGACGTTGTACAGGTGACCGGGGAGCTGTTTTTT,CASSQDDVVQVTGELFF,.,.,TRBV3-1,TRBJ2-2,17
TGTGCCAGCCCCCGGGGCCCGGAGAACACCGGGGAGCTGTTTTTT,CASPRGPENTGELFF,once,.,TRBV11-1,TRBJ2-2,15
TGTGCCACCACGATAGGGCGGACCACGACGGAGCTGTTTTTT,CATTIGRTTTELFF,.,.,TRBV13,TRBJ2-2,14
TGTGCCAGCAGTTACAACTCCTACGAGCAGTACTTC,CASSYNSYEQYF,.,.,TRBV6-5,TRBJ2-7,12
TGCGCCAGCAGCTCGCCTTCTAAACGGGAGGGCACAGATACGCAGTATTTT,CASSSPSKREGTDTQYF,.,TRBD2,TRBV5-1,TRBJ2-3,17
TGTGCCACCAGTGATTTGAAGGACTCCCACGAGCAGTACTTC,CATSDLKDSHEQYF,.,.,TRBV24-1,TRBJ2-7,14
TGTGCCAGCAGTGACTCGACAGAGCAGTTCTTC,CASSDSTEQFF,.,.,TRBV6-4,TRBJ2-1,11
TGTGCCAGCAGTTACGATGGGCAGGTGAGACCCCCTGCGGAGTTCTTC,CASSYDGQVRPPAEFF,.,.,TRBV6-5,TRBJ2-1,16
TGTGCCAGCAGTTCTCTAAACATCAGCGGCCAAGAGACCCAGTACTTC,CASSSLNISGQETQYF,.,.,TRBV6-5,TRBJ2-5,16
TGCAGTGCTCTCAGGGGACTAGCGGGAGTCGGGGAGACCCAGTACTTC,CSALRGLAGVGETQYF,.,TRBD2,TRBV20-1,TRBJ2-5,16
TGCGCCAGCAGCCAAGTTGATAGCAATCAGCCCCAGCATTTT,CASSQVDSNQPQHF,.,.,TRBV4-1,TRBJ1-5,14
TGTGCCAGCAGCCTTTATTTCTCTGGGGCCAACGTCCTGACTTTC,CASSLYFSGANVLTF,.,.,TRBV2,TRBJ2-6,15
TGTGCCAGCAGCCAAACCGACACTCCGAACACCGGGGAGCTGTTTTTT,CASSQTDTPNTGELFF,.,.,TRBV7-9,TRBJ2-2,16
TGTGCCAGCAGTGGAATCGTCCTCAATCAGCCCCAGCATTTT,CASSGIVLNQPQHF,.,.,TRBV2,TRBJ1-5,14
TGTGCCAGCAGTCCAACGACTCTAAGCCAGTACTATGGCTACACCTTC,CASSPTTLSQYYGYTF,.,.,TRBV27,TRBJ1-2,16
TGTGCCAGCAGCGACCGGGACGGGAATTCACCCCTCCACTTT,CASSDRDGNSPLHF,.,.,TRBV9,TRBJ1-6,14
TGTGCCTGGAGCTGGGAGGGCCCCGGGGACGAGCAGTACTTC,CAWSWEGPGDEQYF,once,TRBD2,TRBV30,TRBJ2-7,14
TGTGCCAGCATCGCCACGGAGGGCATGGCTTTCTTT,CASIATEGMAFF,.,.,TRBV27,TRBJ1-1,12
TGTGCCAGCAGCTTAGGCTTTGGCAGGGGGCCGGATTTT,CASSLGFGRGPDF,.,TRBD1,TRBV11-1,TRBJ2-3,13
TGTGCCAGCAGCTCGCAAGCCCCCTGGCTAGCGGGCGTAAGGGGGGAGACCCAGTACTTC,CASSSQAPWLAGVRGETQYF,.,TRBD2,TRBV11-2,TRBJ2-5,20
TGTGCCAGCTCGGGGGCCCAAACCTACGAGCAGTACTTC,CASSGAQTYEQYF,once,.,TRBV18,TRBJ2-7,13
TGTGCCTGGTATAGGGACAGGGAGAACACTGAAGCTTTCTTT,CAWYRDRENTEAFF,.,TRBD1,TRBV30,TRBJ1-1,14
TGTGCCTGGAGTGTAGGACAGGGGCGAACTGAAGCTTTCTTT,CAWSVGQGRTEAFF,.,TRBD1,TRBV30,TRBJ1-1,14
TGTGCCAGCAGTCGATCCCTGACCGGGAGGATCTACAATGAGCAGTTCTTC,CASSRSLTGRIYNEQFF,.,TRBD2,TRBV12-3/TRBV12-4,TRBJ2-1,17
TGTGCCACCAGCAGAGATAAGGGGAAGTTTCGAAGAAGAATAAATCAGCCCCAGCATTTT,CATSRDKGKFRRRINQPQHF,.,.,TRBV15,TRBJ1-5,20
TGTGCCACCAGTGATCCACGATGGGGACTCACTGAAGCTTTCTTT,CATSDPRWGLTEAFF,.,.,TRBV24-1,TRBJ1-1,15
TGCAGCGTTGAAGTGGGTCGGACAAACTATGGCTACACCTTC,CSVEVGRTNYGYTF,.,.,TRBV29-1,TRBJ1-2,14
TGTGCCAGCTCACCACCGGATGGGAATGAAAAACTGTTTTTT,CASSPPDGNEKLFF,.,.,TRBV18,TRBJ1-4,14
TGCAGCGTTGAAGATATCGGCAAACGCTTCCCCTACGAGCAGTACTTC,CSVEDIGKRFPYEQYF,.,.,TRBV29-1,TRBJ2-7,16
TGCAGTGCTAGAGATCTTACGGGCCTCAGCAATCAGCCCCAGCATTTT,CSARDLTGLSNQPQHF,.,.,TRBV20-1,TRBJ1-5,16
TGCAGTGCTAGAGTGACGGGAGCTCTCTACGAGCAGTACTTC,CSARVTGALYEQYF,.,.,TRBV20-1,TRBJ2-7,14
TGTGCCACCAGCAGAGACCGGTCTTACAATGAGCAGTTCTTC,CATSRDRSYNEQFF,.,.,TRBV15,TRBJ2-1,14
TGTGCCAGCAAGAGGGCTAGCGGGAGTCTCTACGAGCAGTACTTC,CASKRASGSLYEQYF,.,TRBD2,TRBV27,TRBJ2-7,15
TGTGCCAGCAGTTTAGGGCAGACCAATGAGCAGTTCTTC,CASSLGQTNEQFF,.,.,TRBV12-3/TRBV12-4,TRBJ2-1,13
TGTGCCTGGAGTGTAGGGGCCCGCGGGGATGGGGATGAGCAGTTCTTC,CAWSVGARGDGDEQFF,.,.,TRBV30,TRBJ2-1,16
TGTGCCAGCAGCTCCGAGCCGGGGACAGGGGGGTACGAGCAGTACTTC,CASSSEPGTGGYEQYF,.,TRBD1,TRBV7-3,TRBJ2-7,16
TGTGCCACCAGTGATGTGGCGGACAGGGTGAATGAGCAGTTCTTC,CATSDVADRVNEQFF,.,TRBD1,TRBV24-1,TRBJ2-1,15
TGTGCCAGCAGCATAGCGGGCTACTACAATGAGCAGTTCTTC,CASSIAGYYNEQFF,.,TRBD2,TRBV11-2,TRBJ2-1,14
TGCAGCGTTGAAGGTTCGAAGGGTAACACTGAAGCTTTCTTT,CSVEGSKGNTEAFF,.,.,TRBV29-1,TRBJ1-1,14
TGCGCCAGCAGTGAGCGGGGGGCCTATGAGCAGTTCTTC,CASSERGAYEQFF,.,.,TRBV10-1,TRBJ2-1,13
TGCGCCAGCAGCACCGGGACGACGTCGAACACCGGGGAGCTGTTTTTT,CASSTGTTSNTGELFF,once,.,TRBV5-1,TRBJ2-2,16
TGTGCCAGCAGTTCCGGGAACACAGATACGCAGTATTTT,CASSSGNTDTQYF,.,.,TRBV27,TRBJ2-3,13